Below are 16 T cell receptor beta chains sequenced from a single sample in a study of blood T cells in healthy people across ages (dated by TCRdb to about 2015). The library was built by means of 5' RACE. TCRdb records Illumina HiSeq 2500 as the sequencer. A second roughly 7 to 11 cycle PCR used a sample-barcoded 5' primer and a J-beta primer mix. TCRdb trimmed the raw reads at Q25, called clones with MiXCR and kept productive beta chains. One record per CDR3 amino acid sequence lists the most common genes and DNA. In this sample the table shows 800,000 or so distinct CDR3 sequences, approximately 25% of which occur a single time. Clones ranked in the top ten supply approximately 3.7% of the sample. Separately, the same data were catalogued under a study of T cells of mothers and their children.

The sequenced sample was blood. Every receptor here comes from a boy aged 10-17 years in good health.

This clonotype turned up a few times. In this CDR3 the conserved last residue, phenylalanine or tryptophan, is missing, so a read error is likely. The DNA is omitted, as the CDR3 cannot be located on it reliably, and the CDR3 follows TCRdb's listing. The genes are TRBV12-3 or TRBV12-4 and TRBJ2-7. The CDR3 is made up of 8 amino acids, end residues included. Here the CDR3 reads CASNPFAS.

This clonotype was seen more than once but under ten times. V gene TRBV20-1 combines with J gene TRBJ2-1; D is unresolved. Trimming took off 0 bases at V and 5 bases at J, with 17 bases between the two ends. The CDR3 runs 16 residues. Germline CDR1 is DFQATT and CDR2 is SNEGSKA (reference sequence). As DNA, the CDR3 is TGCAGTGCTAGAGATGCAGGCCTAGGTCGCGACAATGAGCAGTTCTTC. Translating gives CSARDAGLGRDNEQFF.

This clonotype was detected only a few times. The CDR3 spells CASSLGRINYEQYF. CDR3 DNA sequence: TGTGCCAGCAGTTTAGGGCGGATAAACTACGAGCAGTACTTC. The V gene is TRBV12-3 or TRBV12-4, the J gene TRBJ2-7; D uncertain. The CDR3 has 14 amino acids. V lost 1 base and J lost 3, with 10 bases in between.

This clonotype was seen a few times. The rearrangement uses TRBV6-6 and TRBJ2-7; D might be TRBD2 (5 bases). The germline V gene has CDR1 MNHNY and CDR2 SVGAGI (reference sequence). V dropped 7 bases and J dropped 3 bases, with 16 bases sitting between them. This CDR3 spans 14 amino acids. CDR3 in amino acids: CASTLPGLNYEQYF. The CDR3 DNA follows: TGTGCCAGCACCCTCCCAGGACTGAACTACGAGCAGTACTTC.

This clonotype was detected a few times. This chain joins TRBV3-1 and TRBJ2-7, with D perhaps matching TRBD1 or TRBD2 (6 bases each). Trimming removed 4 bases from V and 2 bases from J, with 18 bases in between. The germline CDR1 and CDR2 sequences are LGHDT and YNNKEL (reference sequence). This CDR3 region has 16 residues. The CDR3 spells CASSPLNREATYEQYF. In DNA form, the CDR3 reads TGTGCCAGCAGCCCCCTAAACAGGGAGGCCACCTACGAGCAGTACTTC.

There are a few counts of this clonotype. The V and J genes are TRBV29-1 and TRBJ2-5; tentative D call: TRBD1 (5 bases). CDR3 length: 11 residues. Trimming removed 7 bases at V and 5 bases at J, with 11 bases between. The V gene's germline CDR1 is SQVTM and CDR2 ANQGSEA. CDR3 in DNA: TGCAGCGGCCGAGCAGGGGAGACCCAGTACTTC. Protein: CSGRAGETQYF.

The chain recombines TRBV11-2 with TRBJ2-5, with a tentative D call TRBD2 (5 bases). V was clipped by 0 bases and J by 3 bases, with 17 bases between them. The germline gives CDR1 SGHAT, CDR2 FQNNGV. The CDR3 covers 17 residues. As DNA, the CDR3 is TGTGCCAGCAGCTTAGACCTAGGGCGGGTGGCAAAAGAGACCCAGTACTTC. Its translation is CASSLDLGRVAKETQYF.

J is TRBJ2-7 and V is TRBV29-1; possibly TRBD1 or TRBD2 for D (5 bases each). The ends were cut back, 7 bases at V and 3 bases at J, with 16 bases in the middle. The CDR3 runs 13 residues. Germline V gene lookup returns CDR1 SQVTM and CDR2 ANQGSEA. CDR3 coding DNA: TGCAGCGCGGGGTTCTGGGGGAACTACGAGCAGTACTTC. Translating gives CSAGFWGNYEQYF.

This clonotype was detected only a few times. V gene TRBV18 combines with J gene TRBJ2-1, with a weak D call TRBD1 (5 bases). Germline V gene lookup returns CDR1 KGHSH and CDR2 LQKENI. The CDR3 sequence is 15 residues long. The V gene lost 1 base and the J gene lost 6 bases, with 13 bases spanning the gap. CDR3 nucleotide sequence: TGTGCCAGCTCACCACTGGCAGGGTCCGGCAATGAGCAGTTCTTC. As protein: CASSPLAGSGNEQFF.

The sample holds a few counts of this clonotype. An end of the junction differs from the germline gene, which may be a read error. The V call is TRBV12-3 or TRBV12-4, the J call TRBJ2-3; tentatively, D is TRBD1 (5 bases). The CDR3 runs 13 residues. The CDR3, as DNA: TGTGCCAGCAGTTACTGGGCGACAGATGCGCAGTATTTT. This translates into CASSYWATDAQYF.

The genes are TRBV12-3 or TRBV12-4 and TRBJ2-2; D is perhaps TRBD1 (6 bases). Between the trimmed V and J ends, which lost 5 bases and 6 bases, there was a span of 10 bases. The CDR3 covers 13 residues. The CDR3 loop is CASSQGLAGELFF. Written as DNA, the CDR3 is TGTGCCAGCAGTCAGGGGCTAGCCGGGGAGCTGTTTTTT.

On this clonotype itself: A clone one base away is much larger, so this may be a read error. A read error is likely, as this CDR3 ends without the conserved phenylalanine or tryptophan. The chain recombines TRBV25-1 with TRBJ1-4; D perhaps matches TRBD1 (6 bases). Trimming shortened V by 3 bases and J by 6 bases, and 14 bases separated the two germline ends. The CDR3 spans 15 residues. Germline V gives CDR1 MGHDK, CDR2 SYGVNS. The CDR3 coding sequence is TGTGCCAGCAGTGACCAGACAGGTCCTCATGAAAAACTGTTTCTT. Protein: CASSDQTGPHEKLFL.

The chain has TRBV4-2 and TRBJ2-3, with 8 bases matching TRBD2. Looked up from germline, CDR1 is LGHNA and CDR2 is YNFKEQ. The CDR3 sequence is 15 residues long. Trimming cost V 2 bases and J 6 bases; bases outside gene matches: 7. CDR3 sequence: CASSQQAGAYDTQYF. The CDR3 DNA reads TGTGCCAGCAGCCAACAAGCGGGAGCTTACGATACGCAGTATTTT.

This clonotype was seen more than once but under ten times. V usage is TRBV20-1 and J usage is TRBJ2-4; 10 bases are a match to TRBD2. The ends lost 2 bases at V and 7 bases at J; junction bases unmatched: 8. CDR3 length equals 15 residues. Germline CDR1 is DFQATT and CDR2 is SNEGSKA (reference sequence). CDR3 loop: CSARILAGVKNIQYF. CDR3 bases: TGCAGTGCTAGAATCCTAGCGGGAGTGAAGAACATTCAGTACTTC.

This chain links TRBV6-6 with TRBJ2-7; D remains ambiguous. Trimming took 9 bases from V and 8 from J, leaving 29 bases between them. The CDR3 runs to 16 residues. The germline V gene has CDR1 MNHNY and CDR2 SVGAGI (reference sequence). The CDR3 nucleotides are TGTGCCAGTAAAATAGGTCGGGTCCGAGAAACTACGCAGCAGTACTTC. It translates to CASKIGRVRETTQQYF.

This clonotype was seen more than once but under ten times. The chain has TRBV20-1 and TRBJ1-2; 9 nucleotides line up with TRBD1. Looked up from germline, CDR1 is DFQATT and CDR2 is SNEGSKA (reference sequence). The CDR3 runs to 15 residues. The junction had 12 bases not matched to a gene; V was cut back by 3 bases and J by 7 bases. CDR3 residues: CSARGQGELLLGYTF. The CDR3, as DNA: TGCAGTGCTAGGGGACAGGGCGAATTACTACTTGGCTACACCTTC.